This TCR beta chain was identified in a study of T cell repertoires in cytomegalovirus infection. Across the whole study: The public TCR beta signatures pointed to both CMV infection and matching HLA type.

About this clonotype: No antigen is known for it.

MiXCR, run by TCRdb on the reads, gives a single entry per CDR3 protein. In the table there are some 680,000 distinct CDR3 sequences, roughly 35% of which are singletons. V lost 5 bases, J lost 4 bases, and 15 bases stayed unmatched. CDR3 length equals 19 residues. Germline CDR1 and CDR2: MNHEY and SVGEGT. Study conclusions and caveats: Summed frequency of shared TCR beta families picked out CMV carriers who also had the relevant HLA. HLA-C-restricted CMV-specific TCR beta clonotypes were dominant in the ex vivo response.

The chain employs TRBV6-2 or TRBV6-3 and TRBJ1-5; 12 nucleotides align to TRBD1. Sequencing was performed on PBMCs. The source is a human donor in good health (CMV status not recorded). Some clones in this sample may be carry-over from other donors' samples. CDR3 region: CASSRPGTGGWGQNQPQHF. The CDR3 DNA reads TGTGCCAGCAGTCGTCCCGGGACAGGGGGCTGGGGGCAGAATCAGCCCCAGCATTTT.